This T cell receptor beta chain was captured in a study of T cell clonality in common variable immunodeficiency. Donors gave roughly 4.5 to 9 ml heparinized peripheral whole blood. V dropped 6 bases and J dropped 3 bases, with 12 bases sitting between them. The CDR3 is 13 residues long. CDR1 DFQATT and CDR2 SNEGSKA come from the germline V gene (reference sequence). Clones were read by immunoSEQ multiplex PCR, and TCRdb kept only the in-frame ones, dropping some. This sample carries about 34,000 clones, none of them present only once. This clone was observed at least ten times. Its antigen remains unidentified. The missing CDR3 end, 3 residues past where the read stops, is filled in from the germline J gene. Study-wide results and caveats: What drives increased CVID clonality needs T cell subpopulation sequencing. Shared TCRbeta clones were fewer between CVID subjects than controls. Compared with healthy controls, CVID subjects showed increased TCRbeta clonality, mostly in about a third.

The material sequenced was peripheral blood mononuclear cells. The TCR originated in a person aged 18 to 75 in good health. The rearrangement joins TRBV20-1 to TRBJ1-5; D remains unclear. The CDR3 bases that were read are TGCAGTGCCCCAAGGCAGAACAATCAGCCC. Protein sequence: CSAPRQNNQP. The CDR3 in its entirety is CSAPRQNNQPQHF.